Below are 29 T cell receptor beta chains sequenced from a single sample in a study of T cells after yellow fever vaccination. Via MiXCR, TCRdb re-called the 5' RACE reads, giving one row per CDR3 protein. The sample gives a few hundred thousand distinct CDR3 sequences, roughly 3.5% of which show up once; 23% is in the top ten. The sequences come from PBMCs, collected on the day of the yellow fever booster vaccination. The source of these receptors is a man aged 18 to 35 who received the YFV17D yellow fever vaccine.

The chain recombines TRBV19 with TRBJ1-5; D is uncertain. This CDR3 comprises 12 residues. Trimming took off 7 bases at V and 0 bases at J, with 4 bases between the two ends. Per the germline V gene, CDR1 is LNHDA and CDR2 is SQIVND (reference sequence). The CDR3 DNA reads as TGTGCCAGTACCGGTAGCAATCAGCCCCAGCATTTT. Protein product: CASTGSNQPQHF. Supplemented by reference TRBV19 and TRBJ1-5, the full variable domain reads DGGITQSPKYLFRKEGQNVTLSCEQNLNHDAMYWYRQDPGQGLRLIYYSQIVNDFQKGDIAEGYSVSREKKESFPLTVTSAQKNPTAFYLCASTGSNQPQHFGDGTRLSIL.

This clonotype was observed at least ten times. V and J are TRBV12-3 or TRBV12-4 and TRBJ2-7, with D maybe TRBD2 (7 bases). V shed 6 bases and J shed 5 bases, with 11 bases lying between them. The CDR3 contains 12 residues. The CDR3 protein is CASRSGGHEQYF. The CDR3 DNA reads TGTGCCAGCAGGTCGGGGGGCCACGAGCAGTACTTC.

The chain carries TRBV5-5 and TRBJ2-7, with 11 bases that match TRBD1. The V and J ends lost 4 bases and 7 bases, in that order; junction bases with no gene match: 10. CDR1 and CDR2 from the germline V gene are SGHKS and YYEKEE (reference sequence). CDR3 length equals 15 residues. CDR3 coding DNA: TGTGCCAGCAGCGACGGGACAGGGGGGTTCGGGGAGCAGTACTTC. Its translation: CASSDGTGGFGEQYF.

This clonotype has ten or more counts. CDR3 sequence: CASSQRTGGDEQFF. In DNA form, the CDR3 reads TGTGCCAGCAGCCAGAGGACAGGAGGAGATGAGCAGTTCTTC. The chain links TRBV4-2 to TRBJ2-1, with 7 bases lining up with TRBD1. V lost 3 bases, J lost 8 bases, and 7 bases stayed unmatched. The CDR3 covers 14 residues. Germline CDR1 is LGHNA and CDR2 is YNFKEQ.

This clonotype was counted only a few times. V usage is TRBV4-1 and J usage is TRBJ1-5; possibly TRBD1 for D (5 bases). Germline V gene sequence: CDR1 MGHRA, CDR2 YSYEKL. The CDR3 has 14 amino acids. V dropped 5 bases and J dropped 4 bases, with 12 bases sitting between them. The CDR3 coding sequence is TGCGCCAGCAGCTACAGACAGCGGAATCAGCCCCAGCATTTT. It encodes CASSYRQRNQPQHF.

This clonotype showed up many times. This chain joins TRBV7-3 and TRBJ2-3; the D gene is possibly TRBD2 (7 bases). Germline CDR1 is SGHTA and CDR2 is FQGTGA. The V end was cut by 2 bases, the J end by 7 bases, with 28 bases between. This CDR3 contains 19 residues. The CDR3 DNA follows: TGTGCCAGCAGCTTAGCCCTTGGTTCTGCGGGGGCGATTGGAAATACGCAGTATTTT. It codes for CASSLALGSAGAIGNTQYF.

This clonotype was detected a few times. The chain combines TRBV12-3 or TRBV12-4 with TRBJ1-6; D might be TRBD1 (5 bases). Trimming pared 5 bases from V and 7 bases from J, leaving 15 bases between. The CDR3 covers 15 residues. The CDR3 DNA follows: TGTGCCAGCAGTATCAACCCCGGGGCAAATTCACCCCTCCACTTT. Its protein is CASSINPGANSPLHF.

This clonotype was counted ten times or more. J is TRBJ2-1 and V is TRBV14, with TRBD2 matching 9 bases. Germline values: CDR1 SGHDN, CDR2 FVKESK. This CDR3 contains 13 residues. V trimming: 3 bases; J trimming: 16 bases; junction bases outside the gene matches: 10. CDR3 nucleotide sequence: TGTGCCAGCAGCCAGATGACCGGGACTAGCTTTTTCTTC. It codes for CASSQMTGTSFFF.

This clonotype was recorded a few times. The chain uses TRBV19 and TRBJ1-6; the D is unclear. V was shortened by 5 bases and J by 0 bases, with 11 bases between the two germline ends. The CDR3 loop spans 16 amino acids. Germline CDR1 is LNHDA and CDR2 is SQIVND (reference sequence). For the CDR3, the DNA is TGTGCCAGTAGTCCTCGGACGGTCTCCTATAATTCACCCCTCCACTTT. It encodes CASSPRTVSYNSPLHF.

This clonotype occurred a few times. J is TRBJ1-1 and V is TRBV5-4; 7 bases are shared with TRBD1. The CDR3 covers 15 residues. V trimming: 4 bases; J trimming: 1 base; junction bases outside the gene matches: 7. Germline V gives CDR1 SGHNT, CDR2 YYREEE (reference sequence). The CDR3 reads CASSTGQERNTEAFF. CDR3 nucleotides: TGTGCCAGCAGCACTGGACAGGAAAGGAACACTGAAGCTTTCTTT.

The gene calls are TRBV7-9 and TRBJ1-1; D not resolved. V dropped 5 bases and J dropped 3 bases, with 10 bases sitting between them. CDR3 length equals 13 residues. CDR1 and CDR2 from the germline V gene are SEHNR and FQNEAQ (reference sequence). For the CDR3, the DNA is TGTGCCAGCAGCCCCAGGTCGTACACTGAAGCTTTCTTT. This encodes CASSPRSYTEAFF.

The sample holds many counts of this clonotype. The J gene is TRBJ1-3, the V gene TRBV15; 7 positions agree with TRBD1. The CDR3 is 17 residues long. CDR1 is LNHNV, CDR2 YYDKDF, per germline (reference sequence). Trimming took 2 bases from V and 0 from J; bases not matched to a gene: 7. The DNA of the CDR3 is TGTGCCACCAGCAGATCCGGGACAGTTGTCTCTGGAAACACCATATATTTT. It specifies CATSRSGTVVSGNTIYF.

The chain is built from TRBV19 and TRBJ2-7; the D gene is possibly TRBD2 (6 bases). The CDR3 totals 15 residues. The V gene's germline CDR1 is LNHDA and CDR2 SQIVND (reference sequence). The V end was cut by 1 base, the J end by 3 bases, with 13 bases between. The CDR3 coding sequence is TGTGCCAGTAGTATAGCCGGAGGGGACGACTACGAGCAGTACGTC. Protein: CASSIAGGDDYEQYV.

This clonotype appeared a few times. This chain uses TRBV20-1 with TRBJ2-1; a possible D gene is TRBD2 (6 bases). The CDR3 has 14 amino acids. Germline assignment: CDR1 DFQATT and CDR2 SNEGSKA (reference sequence). V dropped 5 bases and J dropped 5 bases, with 16 bases sitting between them. The CDR3 region is CSAPTGTPNNEQFF. CDR3 DNA: TGCAGTGCTCCAACCGGGACTCCCAACAATGAGCAGTTCTTC.

This clonotype showed up just a few times. The chain carries TRBV7-2 and TRBJ1-1; D gene uncertain. CDR3 length: 15 residues. V was shortened by 1 base and J by 1 base, with 10 bases between the two germline ends. Germline assignment: CDR1 SGHTA and CDR2 FQGNSA. CDR3 amino acids: CASSLVETRNTEAFF. CDR3 sequence (DNA): TGTGCCAGCAGCTTAGTGGAAACCCGGAACACTGAAGCTTTCTTT. Drawing the rest from reference TRBV7-2 and TRBJ1-1, the complete variable domain is GAGVSQSPSNKVTEKGKDVELRCDPISGHTALYWYRQSLGQGLEFLIYFQGNSAPDKSGLPSDRFSAERTGGSVSTLTIQRTQQEDSAVYLCASSLVETRNTEAFFGQGTRLTVV.

This clonotype was found many times. The CDR3 sequence is CSARVGGSYEQYF. The CDR3 DNA follows: TGCAGTGCTAGAGTGGGCGGATCCTACGAGCAGTACTTC. The chain couples TRBV20-1 to TRBJ2-7; D not certain. The CDR3 has 13 amino acids. In germline, CDR1 is DFQATT, CDR2 SNEGSKA (reference sequence). V lost 1 base and J lost 1, with 8 bases in between.

This clonotype was seen many times. This chain connects TRBV7-9 to TRBJ1-4, with D unclear. Germline V gene lookup returns CDR1 SEHNR and CDR2 FQNEAQ (reference sequence). V dropped 4 bases and J dropped 6 bases, with 12 bases sitting between them. The CDR3 totals 14 residues. The CDR3 nucleotides read TGTGCCAGCAGCTACCAGTCCTCCTATGAAAAACTGTTTTTT. Amino acids: CASSYQSSYEKLFF.

This clonotype was seen ten or more times. J is TRBJ2-5 and V is TRBV6-5; TRBD2 matches at 13 bases. Germline lookup yields CDR1 MNHEY and CDR2 SVGAGI. The CDR3 extends over 16 amino acids. V lost 2 bases to trimming and J lost 6 bases; unmatched junction nucleotides: 6. CDR3 loop: CASSYTGLAGPQTQYF. The CDR3 nucleotides read TGTGCCAGCAGTTACACGGGACTAGCGGGACCACAGACCCAGTACTTC.

The J gene is TRBJ2-3, the V gene TRBV7-2; D call uncertain. The V end was cut by 4 bases, the J end by 2 bases, with 13 bases between. This CDR3 spans 15 amino acids. Germline lookup yields CDR1 SGHTA and CDR2 FQGNSA. CDR3 protein: CASSSDAAFTDTQYF. The CDR3 DNA reads as TGTGCCAGCAGCTCGGACGCGGCCTTCACAGATACGCAGTATTTT.

This clonotype was picked up many times. The rearrangement uses TRBV12-3 or TRBV12-4 and TRBJ2-7; D uncertain. Deletions cut 3 bases from V and 5 bases from J, with 11 bases between. This CDR3 comprises 13 residues. CDR3 protein: CASSFGRLDEQYF. The DNA for the CDR3 is TGTGCCAGCAGTTTCGGACGCCTAGACGAGCAGTACTTC.

This clonotype turned up a few times. The rearrangement links TRBV27 to TRBJ2-3; 11 nucleotides align to TRBD2. With 5 bases clipped from V and 0 bases from J, the junction kept 7 bases outside the gene matches. The CDR3 contains 17 residues. Germline values: CDR1 MNHEY, CDR2 SMNVEV (reference sequence). The CDR3 DNA is TGTGCCAGCAGTCCTTTACTAGCGGGGGCTAGCACAGATACGCAGTATTTT. This gives the protein CASSPLLAGASTDTQYF.

The sample holds many counts of this clonotype. The genes are TRBV9 and TRBJ2-3; TRBD1 or TRBD2 may be the D gene (5 bases each). Trimming removed 3 bases from V and 6 bases from J, with 17 bases in between. In germline, CDR1 is SGDLS, CDR2 YYNGEE. This CDR3 comprises 15 residues. The CDR3 loop reads CASSARVLEGDTQYF. The DNA of the CDR3 is TGTGCCAGCAGCGCCCGGGTCCTTGAGGGGGATACGCAGTATTTT.

This clonotype was seen repeatedly, ten times or more. The chain couples TRBV5-1 to TRBJ1-2, with TRBD1 as a possible D gene (5 bases). This CDR3 spans 13 amino acids. Per the germline V gene, CDR1 is SGHRS and CDR2 is YFSETQ. The germline V and J ends were trimmed by 0 bases and 6 bases, with 9 bases remaining between them. The chain's CDR3 is CASSLGQGDGYTF. Here the CDR3 DNA reads TGCGCCAGCAGCTTGGGTCAGGGAGATGGCTACACCTTC.

This clonotype was observed many times. This rearrangement joins TRBV7-2 to TRBJ1-6; TRBD1 agrees at 7 bases. The ends lost 4 bases at V and 8 bases at J; junction bases unmatched: 8. Looked up from germline, CDR1 is SGHTA and CDR2 is FQGNSA. The CDR3 is made up of 15 amino acids. CDR3 nucleotide sequence: TGTGCCAGCAGCTCCCAGGGGGGACGGGATTCACCCCTCCACTTT. Amino acids: CASSSQGGRDSPLHF.

This clonotype was seen at least ten times. The chain has TRBV7-9 and TRBJ2-7; unclear D gene. The V end was cut by 5 bases, the J end by 5 bases, with 13 bases between. The germline V gene has CDR1 SEHNR and CDR2 FQNEAQ (reference sequence). This CDR3 has 13 amino acids. The CDR3 coding sequence is TGTGCCAGCAGCCCCCGGCAGGCCCACGAGCAGTACGTC. As protein: CASSPRQAHEQYV.

Only a few counts were recorded for this clonotype. The chain couples TRBV11-2 to TRBJ2-7, with 12 positions matching TRBD2. Germline trimming cut 5 bases from V and 3 bases from J; bases unmatched to any gene: 2. Germline V gene lookup returns CDR1 SGHAT and CDR2 FQNNGV. The CDR3 loop spans 14 amino acids. The DNA for the CDR3 is TGTGCCAGCAGCCTGGGACTAGCGGGCTACGAGCAGTACGTC. Its protein product is CASSLGLAGYEQYV.

This clonotype was seen at least ten times. The chain couples TRBV7-6 to TRBJ2-5; D unclear. Between the trimmed V and J ends, which lost 4 bases and 5 bases, there was a span of 8 bases. The germline V gene encodes CDR1 SGHVS and CDR2 FNYEAQ. CDR3 length: 12 amino acids. CDR3 protein: CASSWTGETQYF. The CDR3 nucleotides are TGTGCCAGCAGCTGGACCGGGGAGACCCAGTACTTC.

V gene TRBV12-3 or TRBV12-4 combines with J gene TRBJ2-7; D unresolved. Trimming left V 2 bases short and J 4 bases short, with 6 bases between. There are 12 residues in the CDR3. The CDR3 DNA sequence: TGTGCCAGCAGTTTAACCCCATACGAGCAGTACTTC. This translates into CASSLTPYEQYF.

A few counts support this clonotype. The J gene is TRBJ1-4, the V gene TRBV7-9; D is possibly TRBD1 (5 bases). The CDR3 runs to 15 residues. The germline V gene encodes CDR1 SEHNR and CDR2 FQNEAQ (reference sequence). With 5 bases removed from V and 4 bases from J, the gap between germline ends came to 14 bases. The CDR3 nucleotides are TGTGCCAGCAGCCCACTCCGGGGGGGTAATGAAAAACTGTTTTTT. This translates into CASSPLRGGNEKLFF.